Reported below is one TCR beta chain. This sample was taken from a study of patients and donors after allogeneic stem cell transplantation. TCRdb recomputed calls from the RT-PCR reads with MiXCR, one row per CDR3 protein. The sample includes fewer than 250,000 distinct CDR3 sequences, roughly 15% of them seen just once. The CDR3 length is 15 residues. With 7 bases clipped from V and 7 bases from J, the junction kept 7 bases outside the gene matches. The chain has TRBV12-3 or TRBV12-4 and TRBJ2-1, with 13 bases identical to TRBD2. Specimen: blood, either unsorted or a sorted T cell fraction (not recorded which). This sequence was found in a human donor who was either an allogeneic HSCT recipient or a stem cell or donor lymphocyte infusion donor (not recorded which). It is not recorded whose cells these are; they may come from a transplant donor. CDR3 sequence reads: CASTLRTSGRNEQFF. The CDR3 nucleotides are TGTGCCAGCACTCTCCGGACTAGCGGGAGAAATGAGCAGTTCTTC.